This record concerns one TCR beta chain sequence. The antigen is unknown. The data stem from a study of shared clonotypes between healthy human individuals. Overall study context: Donors had three CD4 naive, three CD4 memory, two CD8 naive and one CD8 memory plate apiece.

Donors were Caucasian adults residing in Nashville, Tennessee, USA. Points from the study as a whole: Estimated clonotype richness was generally higher in naive than memory subsets. Relative to their counterparts shared across all four donors, non-shared clonotypes exhibited diminished generation probabilities.

TCRdb's table, derived via immunoSEQ multiplex PCR, lists solely in-frame clones and lacks some. The table shows approximately 2.1 million clones, with approximately 95% occurring only once. The CDR3 runs to 14 residues. Germline CDR1 and CDR2: GTSNPN and SVGIG (reference sequence). V dropped 4 bases and J dropped 5; count of bases not matched to a gene: 6. Sample: naive CD4+ T cells from PBMCs. Subset meaning: CD45RA+ positively selected. The TCR originated in a man younger than 35 in good health. Some clones in this sample may be carry-over from other donors' samples. The genes are TRBV30 and TRBJ1-5, with TRBD1 matching 9 bases. The chain's CDR3 is CAWTGTGRDQPQHF. CDR3 DNA: TGTGCCTGGACCGGGACAGGGAGGGATCAGCCCCAGCATTTT.